Below, 16 T cell receptor beta chains from the same sample are listed, as sequenced in a study of T cells expressing NK-cell markers. After re-calling the 5' RACE reads, TCRdb lists one entry per CDR3 protein, DNA absent. Recorded for this sample: roughly 450,000 distinct CDR3 sequences. Sequencing was done on a sample of blood T cells: a sorted CD56 or NKG2C T cell subset, CD4+ or CD8+ T cells, or bulk PBMC T cells (not recorded which). The receptors come from a woman in her 50s in good health.

The rearrangement links TRBV7-7 to TRBJ2-7; the TCRdb call, TRBD2, lacks DNA for checking. This CDR3 is 12 amino acids long. The germline V gene encodes CDR1 SSHAT and CDR2 FNYEAQ (reference sequence). The CDR3 protein is CASSPLTNEQYF.

The chain carries TRBV27 and TRBJ2-5. Germline assignment: CDR1 MNHEY and CDR2 SMNVEV (reference sequence). The CDR3 contains 12 residues. CDR3 sequence: CASSRNQETQYF.

V gene TRBV3-1 combines with J gene TRBJ2-5. The CDR3 has 11 amino acids. Per the germline V gene, CDR1 is LGHDT and CDR2 is YNNKEL (reference sequence). Here the CDR3 reads CASSHGETQYF.

This sequence joins TRBV5-1 and TRBJ2-4; TCRdb calls TRBD2, which cannot be checked without DNA. In germline, CDR1 is SGHRS, CDR2 YFSETQ. The CDR3 is 18 amino acids. CDR3 sequence reads: CASSLETSGRGGKNIQYF.

The chain couples TRBV19 to TRBJ2-1; there is no DNA to check the TCRdb D call of TRBD2. This CDR3 has 16 amino acids. Germline V gene data show CDR1 as LNHDA and CDR2 as SQIVND (reference sequence). The CDR3 reads CASALVLDVSYNEQFF.

The rearrangement uses TRBV30 and TRBJ2-3; TCRdb indicates TRBD2, and absent DNA this call remains unverified. Per the germline V gene, CDR1 is GTSNPN and CDR2 is SVGIG (reference sequence). The CDR3 length is 11 residues. The CDR3 sequence is CAATGEDLQYF.

The V call is TRBV20-1, the J call TRBJ1-4; the TRBD1 assignment by TCRdb is unverifiable without DNA. This CDR3 contains 14 residues. Per the germline V gene, CDR1 is DFQATT and CDR2 is SNEGSKA (reference sequence). This CDR3 is CSANRGAGNEKLFF.

The chain uses TRBV5-1 and TRBJ1-5. Looked up from germline, CDR1 is SGHRS and CDR2 is YFSETQ. CDR3 size: 14 residues. The CDR3 region is CASSQGPSNQPQHF.

The rearrangement links TRBV24-1 to TRBJ2-1; TCRdb names TRBD2, which stays unverified in the absence of DNA. The CDR3 has 16 residues. In germline, CDR1 is KGHDR, CDR2 SFDVKD. CDR3: CATSEWTTAGLGEQFF.

The chain recombines TRBV3-1 with TRBJ1-1; TCRdb picks TRBD1, but there is no DNA to check that call. The germline gives CDR1 LGHDT, CDR2 YNNKEL (reference sequence). The CDR3 spans 15 residues. The CDR3 sequence is CASSQGRGQNTEAFF.

V and J are TRBV3-1 and TRBJ2-1; TCRdb selects TRBD1, and the lack of DNA leaves this call unchecked. Germline V gene lookup returns CDR1 LGHDT and CDR2 YNNKEL (reference sequence). The CDR3 contains 14 residues. The CDR3 here is CASSLSPGSQGQFF.

CDR3 region: CASSSKATAFF. The genes are TRBV12-3 or TRBV12-4 and TRBJ1-1. This CDR3 has 11 amino acids.

The chain employs TRBV5-1 and TRBJ1-2. Germline values: CDR1 SGHRS, CDR2 YFSETQ. The CDR3 has 12 residues. This CDR3 reads CASSLEGSGYTF.

The V and J genes are TRBV5-1 and TRBJ2-5; as DNA is missing, the TRBD1 call by TCRdb cannot be tested. CDR1 SGHRS and CDR2 YFSETQ come from the germline V gene. The CDR3 extends over 16 amino acids. The CDR3 region is CASSLGGQSNKETQYF.

The chain combines TRBV20-1 with TRBJ2-3; the D call of TRBD1 rests on TCRdb alone, since no DNA is present to check it. The germline V gene has CDR1 DFQATT and CDR2 SNEGSKA (reference sequence). The CDR3 covers 14 residues. The CDR3 sequence: CSASPGRTTDTQYF.

The chain joins TRBV7-9 to TRBJ2-7; TCRdb's assignment of TRBD2 cannot be checked, as there is no DNA. The germline V gene encodes CDR1 SEHNR and CDR2 FQNEAQ (reference sequence). The CDR3 consists of 16 residues. CDR3 residues: CASSLGGAGGLYEQYF.